The sequence of this T cell receptor beta chain was determined in a study of identical twins. Study-level findings and limits: Researchers reported excess low generation probability among twin-shared out-of-frame alpha sequences. Excess sharing by twins proved weaker in beta out-of-frame sequences.

TCRdb re-derived calls from the 5' RACE reads in MiXCR, one entry per CDR3 protein. Of roughly 1.6 million distinct CDR3 sequences listed, about 30% are singletons. This clonotype was observed a handful of times. Its antigen is as yet unknown. Trimming took off 5 bases at V and 3 bases at J, with 14 bases between the two ends. The CDR3 contains 14 residues. CDR1 MNHEY and CDR2 SMNVEV come from the germline V gene (reference sequence). The material sequenced was cord blood. The receptor comes from a newborn girl in good health. The chain has TRBV27 and TRBJ2-7, with no clear D. CDR3 amino acids: CASSPYTGGYEQYF. CDR3 DNA: TGTGCCAGCAGTCCTTACACGGGCGGCTACGAGCAGTACTTC.